The source of this TCR beta chain is a study of chemoradiotherapy in HPV16-positive cancers. Study-wide context: Functional T-cell assays on a couple of HPV16-positive patients' cells defined candidate HPV-specific clones and common TCR motifs.

Data came from immunoSEQ multiplex PCR; TCRdb stores just in-frame clones and leaves some out. The data contain 20,000 to 30,000 clones, approximately 90% of them singletons. A note on this clone: Its antigen is still unknown.

Trimming cost V 4 bases and J 4 bases, with 18 bases left between them. Germline CDR1 is SGHDT and CDR2 is YYEEEE. The CDR3 is 16 residues long. Study-wide results and limits: Only two HPV16-positive patients supplied the functional HPV-specificity definition. During treatment, candidate HPV-specific clones and E7-related motifs expanded in tumor. In HPV16-positive patients, HPV-responsive T-cell expansion tracked better recurrence-free survival.

The sample consisted of blood, taken from a patient who underwent chemoradiotherapy. The receptor was isolated from a human donor with HPV-associated anogenital cancer. J is TRBJ2-1 and V is TRBV5-6; weak D call: TRBD1 (6 bases). For the CDR3, the DNA is TGTGCCAGCAGCCTTGAACGCACCAGGGGATACAATGAGCAGTTCTTC. Protein product: CASSLERTRGYNEQFF.